Each of the 20 T cell receptor beta chains below was sequenced from the same sample in a study of technical replicates of blood from several donors. Generated by immunoSEQ multiplex PCR, the TCRdb table keeps only in-frame clones and is missing some. This table has tens of thousands of clones, 95% to 98% appearing once. Sequencing used T cells isolated from PBMCs. These receptors were obtained from a human donor in good health.

The count of this clone is one. The chain has TRBV7-6 and TRBJ1-4; 10 bases align to TRBD1. CDR1 and CDR2 (germline): SGHVS, FNYEAQ. V lost 1 base, J lost 4 bases, and 6 bases stayed unmatched. This CDR3 has 17 amino acids. CDR3 sequence reads: CASSLDRDRGINEKLFF. The CDR3 DNA reads TGTGCCAGCAGCTTAGACCGGGACAGGGGCATTAATGAAAAACTGTTTTTT.

The V gene is TRBV27, the J gene TRBJ2-1; no clear D. The V end was cut by 5 bases, the J end by 4 bases, with 6 bases between. Germline V gene lookup returns CDR1 MNHEY and CDR2 SMNVEV (reference sequence). The CDR3 contains 12 residues. As DNA, the CDR3 is TGTGCCAGCAGTCCCCCTTACAATGAGCAGTTCTTC. It codes for CASSPPYNEQFF.

This chain joins TRBV9 and TRBJ1-2; D gene ambiguous. Trimming removed 3 bases from V and 8 bases from J, with 8 bases in between. Germline-derived CDR1 and CDR2 are SGDLS and YYNGEE. CDR3 size: 11 residues. CDR3 sequence (DNA): TGTGCCAGCAGCGCCGTGGAGGGCTACACCTTC. Encoded protein: CASSAVEGYTF.

The chain has TRBV18 and TRBJ1-1; D is unresolved. V lost 6 bases and J lost 0, with 8 bases in between. Per germline, CDR1 KGHSH and CDR2 LQKENI. CDR3 size: 13 residues. The CDR3 DNA reads TGTGCCAGCTCGGGAGACATGAACACTGAAGCTTTCTTT. As protein: CASSGDMNTEAFF. The variable domain in full, completed from reference TRBV18 and TRBJ1-1, reads NAGVMQNPRHLVRRRGQEARLRCSPMKGHSHVYWYRQLPEEGLKFMVYLQKENIIDESGMPKERFSAEFPKEGPSILRIQQVVRGDSAAYFCASSGDMNTEAFFGQGTRLTVV.

The gene calls are TRBV9 and TRBJ2-7, with 8 bases fitting TRBD2. After removal of 1 base from V and 6 bases from J, the junction contained 9 bases not matched to a gene. The CDR3 extends over 15 amino acids. CDR1 is SGDLS, CDR2 YYNGEE, per germline. The CDR3: CASSVLFSGTSEQYF. CDR3 bases: TGTGCCAGCAGCGTACTATTTAGCGGGACTTCCGAGCAGTACTTC.

CDR3 protein: CASSGTSERGASYNEQFF. The CDR3 DNA sequence: TGCGCCAGCAGCGGAACGTCCGAGCGGGGGGCGAGCTACAATGAGCAGTTCTTC. The gene calls are TRBV4-1 and TRBJ2-1; TRBD2 matches 9 bases. Germline V gene data show CDR1 as MGHRA and CDR2 as YSYEKL. The trim removed 5 bases at V and 3 bases at J, leaving 14 bases unmatched. The CDR3 runs to 18 residues.

The chain has TRBV9 and TRBJ1-5, with D possibly matching TRBD1 (6 bases). The CDR3 is made up of 15 amino acids. CDR1 SGDLS and CDR2 YYNGEE come from the germline V gene. Trimming pared 2 bases from V and 8 bases from J, leaving 17 bases between. As DNA, the CDR3 is TGTGCCAGCAGCGTTAGACAGGACCGGTTGAAGCCCCAGCATTTT. This encodes CASSVRQDRLKPQHF.

This sequence joins TRBV7-9 and TRBJ1-2; TRBD1 is a possible D gene (5 bases). The V end was cut by 1 base, the J end by 0 bases, with 15 bases between. There are 17 residues in the CDR3. Germline V lookup: CDR1 SEHNR, CDR2 FQNEAQ (reference sequence). CDR3 loop: CASSLVGASSTNYGYTF. CDR3 DNA sequence: TGTGCCAGCAGCTTAGTTGGGGCGTCATCTACTAACTATGGCTACACCTTC.

The rearrangement joins TRBV4-1 to TRBJ1-1, with TRBD1 as a possible D gene (6 bases). CDR1 is MGHRA and CDR2 is YSYEKL in the germline V gene. V was pared by 1 base and J by 1 base, with 10 bases between. The length of the CDR3 is 15 residues. DNA for the CDR3: TGCGCCAGCAGCCAAGGAAGGGGGGGGAACACTGAAGCTTTCTTT. As protein: CASSQGRGGNTEAFF.

V is TRBV6-5 and J is TRBJ2-7; 7 nucleotides agree with TRBD1. V lost 6 bases, J lost 5 bases, and 7 bases stayed unmatched. The CDR3 has 13 amino acids. Germline V gene lookup returns CDR1 MNHEY and CDR2 SVGAGI. The CDR3, as DNA: TGTGCCAGCAGGCGACAGGGAACCCACGAGCAGTACTTC. It encodes CASRRQGTHEQYF.

This CDR3 reads CASSPEGGLNEKLFF. The CDR3 DNA sequence: TGTGCCAGCAGTCCGGAGGGAGGGCTTAATGAAAAACTGTTTTTT. The V gene is TRBV6-5, the J gene TRBJ1-4; D not certain. The CDR3 length is 15 residues. The germline V gene has CDR1 MNHEY and CDR2 SVGAGI. V was pared by 5 bases and J by 4 bases, with 14 bases between.

The rearrangement joins TRBV4-2 to TRBJ2-2, with 10 bases matching TRBD1. Per the germline V gene, CDR1 is LGHNA and CDR2 is YNFKEQ. Trimming removed 2 bases from V and 3 bases from J; junction bases left unmatched: 3. This CDR3 spans 16 amino acids. As DNA, the CDR3 is TGTGCCAGCAGCCAACCTGGGACAGGGGACACCGGGGAGCTGTTTTTT. Protein product: CASSQPGTGDTGELFF.

The chain recombines TRBV2 with TRBJ2-7; 11 nucleotides line up with TRBD1. Trimming took 9 bases from V and 4 from J; bases not matched to a gene: 8. CDR1 is SNHLY, CDR2 FYNNEI, per germline. This CDR3 is built from 14 residues. The CDR3 loop is CARSWTGGGYEQYF. The DNA of the CDR3 is TGTGCCAGGTCCTGGACAGGGGGCGGTTACGAGCAGTACTTC.

J is TRBJ1-1 and V is TRBV11-3; D may be TRBD1 (6 bases). The V gene lost 5 bases and the J gene lost 1 base, with 17 bases spanning the gap. Germline loops: CDR1 SGHNT, CDR2 YENEEA. There are 16 residues in the CDR3. CDR3 in DNA: TGTGCCAGCAGCCCACAGGGCGGTCCTAAGAACACTGAAGCTTTCTTT. This codes for CASSPQGGPKNTEAFF. Using reference TRBV11-3 and TRBJ1-1 for the parts outside the CDR3, the full variable domain is EAGVVQSPRYKIIEKKQPVAFWCNPISGHNTLYWYLQNLGQGPELLIRYENEEAVDDSQLPKDRFSAERLKGVDSTLKIQPAELGDSAVYLCASSPQGGPKNTEAFFGQGTRLTVV.

The chain uses TRBV5-1 and TRBJ2-5; 7 positions agree with TRBD1. Germline V gives CDR1 SGHRS, CDR2 YFSETQ. This CDR3 is built from 17 residues. V shed 0 bases and J 3 bases; nucleotides not matched to a gene: 11. Here the CDR3 DNA reads TGCGCCAGCAGCTTGGGACAGACAGGGCACATAGAAGAGACCCAGTACTTC. Translation gives CASSLGQTGHIEETQYF.

The gene calls are TRBV5-6 and TRBJ2-3; D is perhaps TRBD2 (5 bases). From germline, CDR1 is SGHDT and CDR2 YYEEEE. The CDR3 spans 13 residues. Trimming removed 4 bases from V and 2 bases from J, with 8 bases in between. CDR3 nucleotides: TGTGCCAGCAGCCCGGACTTCACAGATACGCAGTATTTT. Its protein product is CASSPDFTDTQYF.

The chain links TRBV11-2 to TRBJ2-5; D is unclear. This CDR3 is built from 15 residues. CDR1 is SGHAT and CDR2 is FQNNGV in the germline V gene. Trimming stripped 5 bases from V and 3 bases from J, with 16 bases between. CDR3 loop: CASSAFTGLEETQYF. The CDR3 DNA is TGTGCCAGCAGCGCCTTTACGGGTCTGGAAGAGACCCAGTACTTC.

The V call is TRBV10-3, the J call TRBJ2-2, with D possibly being TRBD2 (5 bases). CDR3 length: 15 residues. The germline CDR1 and CDR2 sequences are ENHRY and SYGVKD. The germline V and J ends were trimmed by 10 bases and 6 bases, with 21 bases remaining between them. The CDR3 sequence is CATEGGPRGAGELFF. The CDR3 nucleotides are TGTGCCACCGAGGGCGGACCCCGAGGCGCCGGGGAGCTGTTTTTT.

The chain combines TRBV7-9 with TRBJ2-3; a possible D gene is TRBD1 (6 bases). The CDR3 is 14 residues long. Germline-derived CDR1 and CDR2 are SEHNR and FQNEAQ (reference sequence). V was shortened by 5 bases and J by 6 bases, with 15 bases between the two germline ends. CDR3 DNA sequence: TGTGCCAGCAGCCGGGACACCTTAGCCGATACGCAGTATTTT. It is translated as CASSRDTLADTQYF.

The chain has TRBV5-1 and TRBJ2-3, with TRBD1 matching over 11 bases. This CDR3 contains 16 residues. The V gene end was trimmed by 4 bases and the J gene end by 4 bases; junction bases not matched to a gene: 8. Looked up from germline, CDR1 is SGHRS and CDR2 is YFSETQ. As DNA, the CDR3 is TGCGCCAGCAGCCCGGAGGGGGGACAGGGGGCAGATACGCAGTATTTT. Translation: CASSPEGGQGADTQYF.